The rows below give T cell receptor beta chains drawn from one sample of a study of T cell responses to AZD1222 COVID-19 vaccine. Assay: immunoSEQ multiplex PCR; the TCRdb copy retains only in-frame clones and omits some. The sample yields roughly 100,000 clones, under 90% seen once. Sequences were derived from peripheral blood, sampled on day 0 of AZD1222 vaccination. The receptors come from an adult in good health. CDR3s include the opening cysteine and the closing phenylalanine or tryptophan. D genes are given only for firm matches. For some rows the clone size is stated as once, few or many, or as a class when expanded; others skip it.

CDR3 DNA,CDR3 protein,D gene,V gene,clone size,J gene
TGTGCCAGCAGCTTAGAACCTAATGAAAAACTGTTTTTT,CASSLEPNEKLFF,.,TRBV7-2,.,TRBJ1-4
TGTGCCAGCAGCTTGGAGGGACTCAGGGGCACTGAAGCTTTCTTT,CASSLEGLRGTEAFF,.,TRBV5-6,.,TRBJ1-1
TGTGCCAGCAGTTTCTACCACCCTGGGACTAGCGGCGCCGGGCAGTTCTTC,CASSFYHPGTSGAGQFF,TRBD2,TRBV27,.,TRBJ2-1
TGTGCCAGCAGCCCGGGACAGGGGCACAATCAGCCCCAGCATTTT,CASSPGQGHNQPQHF,TRBD1,TRBV11-2,.,TRBJ1-5
TGTGCCAGCAGTTACGGGGCAATCTCTGGAAACACCATATATTTT,CASSYGAISGNTIYF,.,TRBV6-5,.,TRBJ1-3
TGTGCCAGCACAGCTGACGCGGGGGGTAATTCACCCCTCCACTTT,CASTADAGGNSPLHF,.,TRBV7-9,once,TRBJ1-6
TGTGCCTGGAGTGTAAGACGGACAGGGGGCTACGAGCAGTACTTC,CAWSVRRTGGYEQYF,TRBD1,TRBV30,.,TRBJ2-7
TGTGCCAGCAGCTTAGGTAGTCAAGAGACCCAGTACTTC,CASSLGSQETQYF,.,TRBV11-3,.,TRBJ2-5
TGTGCCAGCAGTGAATCAGGGGGTGCGAGGGGCTACACCTTC,CASSESGGARGYTF,TRBD1,TRBV25-1,.,TRBJ1-2
TGCGCCAGCGGTAATAGCAATCAGCCCCAGCATTTT,CASGNSNQPQHF,.,TRBV10-1,.,TRBJ1-5
TGTGCCAGTAGTATCGTGAGACACCTCTATGGCTACACCTTC,CASSIVRHLYGYTF,.,TRBV19,.,TRBJ1-2
TGCGCCAGCAGCTTGAACGGTTATAGCAATCAGCCCCAGCATTTT,CASSLNGYSNQPQHF,.,TRBV5-1,.,TRBJ1-5
TGCAGTGCTAGTCCAGGGGCCGGGGAGCTGTTTTTT,CSASPGAGELFF,.,TRBV20-1,.,TRBJ2-2
TGTGCCTGGAGGGCCGCAGGGACGGCTAATGAAAAACTGTTTTTT,CAWRAAGTANEKLFF,.,TRBV30,.,TRBJ1-4
TGCAGTGCTACGGACGGTTATGGCTACACCTTC,CSATDGYGYTF,.,TRBV20-1,.,TRBJ1-2
TGTGCCAGCAGTTTATGGGGAAACGAGCAGTACTTC,CASSLWGNEQYF,.,TRBV12-3/TRBV12-4,.,TRBJ2-7
TGTGCCAGCAGTGAAGGAGGGAGGAACACCATATATTTT,CASSEGGRNTIYF,.,TRBV6-1,.,TRBJ1-3
TGTGCCAGCAGCTTGGCCCCGGATACCTACGAGCAGTACTTC,CASSLAPDTYEQYF,.,TRBV5-4,.,TRBJ2-7
TGCGCCAGCAGTGAGTCGGGAGGAGATACGCAGTATTTT,CASSESGGDTQYF,.,TRBV10-1,once,TRBJ2-3
TGCAGCGCCGAAGAAGGGGGGGCGGGTGAGCAGTTCTTC,CSAEEGGAGEQFF,.,TRBV29-1,.,TRBJ2-1
TGTGCCAGTAGGCCAGGGTTGCCCTATGGCTACACCTTC,CASRPGLPYGYTF,.,TRBV19,.,TRBJ1-2
TGTGCCAGCAGTTACTTGGGGACAAGGGATCAGCCCCAGCATTTT,CASSYLGTRDQPQHF,.,TRBV6-6,.,TRBJ1-5
TGTGCCAGCAGTTTCTCGGGGGACGGCGCTGAAGCTTTCTTT,CASSFSGDGAEAFF,.,TRBV27,once,TRBJ1-1
TGTGCCATCAGTGACGGTACGGACAGCGAAAATGAAAAACTGTTTTTT,CAISDGTDSENEKLFF,.,TRBV10-3,once,TRBJ1-4
TGTGCCAGCAGTGCAGAGCTGAACACTGAAGCTTTCTTT,CASSAELNTEAFF,.,TRBV6-4,.,TRBJ1-1
TGTGCCAGTAGGGATACTACTAGCGGGATCGTTGTGCAGTTCTTC,CASRDTTSGIVVQFF,TRBD2,TRBV19,.,TRBJ2-1
TGTGCCAGCAGTTTAGGGCAGCATAATTCACCCCTCCACTTT,CASSLGQHNSPLHF,.,TRBV28,.,TRBJ1-6
TGCAGCGTTATGGAGGGAAACCAGCCCCAGCATTTT,CSVMEGNQPQHF,.,TRBV29-1,.,TRBJ1-5
TGTGCCAGCAGCTCGCCCGGGACACCTTACAATGAGCAGTTCTTC,CASSSPGTPYNEQFF,.,TRBV7-9,.,TRBJ2-1
TGTGCCAGCAGCCGCCTCAGGGGGGGAACTGGAAACACCATATATTTT,CASSRLRGGTGNTIYF,TRBD1,TRBV3-1/TRBV3-2,.,TRBJ1-3
TGTGCCAGTAGTATAGATCTATGGAGGACGGCCTATGGCTACACCTTC,CASSIDLWRTAYGYTF,.,TRBV19,.,TRBJ1-2
TGTGCCAGCAGTTTACCGGACAGCTGGGATAATTCACCCCTCCACTTT,CASSLPDSWDNSPLHF,.,TRBV28,.,TRBJ1-6
TGTGCCAGCAGTTACTCAAGGGAATCCTACAATGAGCAGTTCTTC,CASSYSRESYNEQFF,.,TRBV6-5,once,TRBJ2-1
TGCGCCAGCAGCTTGGCCAAGTCGATGTTGAACACTGAAGCTTTCTTT,CASSLAKSMLNTEAFF,.,TRBV5-1,.,TRBJ1-1
TGCGCCAGCAGCCAAGATGCAACGGTTGGTCAGCCCCAGCATTTT,CASSQDATVGQPQHF,.,TRBV4-3,.,TRBJ1-5
TGTGCCAGCAGCGTAGCGCCAGGGGGGAACACCGGGGAGCTGTTTTTT,CASSVAPGGNTGELFF,TRBD1,TRBV9,.,TRBJ2-2
TGTGCCAGCAGCTTAGTTCGACAGGGCCCTGAAGCTTTCTTT,CASSLVRQGPEAFF,TRBD1,TRBV11-2,.,TRBJ1-1
TGCGCCTCCCAGAGAACAGGCAATGAGCAGTTCTTC,CASQRTGNEQFF,.,TRBV23-1,.,TRBJ2-1
TGTGCCAGCAGCCTAGAGACAGGGAGGTTAAGTGAGCAGTTCTTC,CASSLETGRLSEQFF,.,TRBV11-2,.,TRBJ2-1
TGTGCCAGCTCACCGTTACAGGACGACACCGGGGAGCTGTTTTTT,CASSPLQDDTGELFF,.,TRBV18,.,TRBJ2-2
TGTGCCAGTTCTGGCTCTGGAAACACCATATATTTT,CASSGSGNTIYF,.,TRBV6-5,.,TRBJ1-3
TGTGCCAGCAGCTTATTCACAGGGGTCTCTGGAAACACCATATATTTT,CASSLFTGVSGNTIYF,TRBD1,TRBV7-2,.,TRBJ1-3
TGTGCCAGCAGCTTGGGGACTCAGCCCTACAATGAGCAGTTCTTC,CASSLGTQPYNEQFF,.,TRBV7-2,.,TRBJ2-1
TGTGCCAGCAGCTTGGGGGTGGTGGGCAATCAGCCCCAGCATTTT,CASSLGVVGNQPQHF,.,TRBV5-8,few,TRBJ1-5
TGTGCCAGTAGTGCGACAGCCTATAGCAATCAGCCCCAGCATTTT,CASSATAYSNQPQHF,.,TRBV19,.,TRBJ1-5
TGTGCCAGCAGCTCTACAGGGCAAGCTAATGAAAAACTGTTTTTT,CASSSTGQANEKLFF,.,TRBV11-2,.,TRBJ1-4
TGTGCCAGCAGTCCGACAGGGGGCGCGGTACAGTACTTC,CASSPTGGAVQYF,TRBD1,TRBV6-5,.,TRBJ2-7
TGTGCCAGCAGCGCGTCAGGGGCGCGAACTGAAGCTTTCTTT,CASSASGARTEAFF,.,TRBV7-2,.,TRBJ1-1
TGTGCCAGCACGCCGCAGGGTTTAGACACCATATATTTT,CASTPQGLDTIYF,.,TRBV7-9,.,TRBJ1-3
TGTGCCAGCAGTTTAACGGGGGACTATGGCTACACCTTC,CASSLTGDYGYTF,.,TRBV6-2/TRBV6-3,.,TRBJ1-2
TGTGCCAGCAGCCCCCGGACGGGGAATTCACCCCTCCACTTT,CASSPRTGNSPLHF,.,TRBV11-2,.,TRBJ1-6